The T cell receptor (beta chain) under discussion was sequenced for a study of spatial heterogeneity in lung cancer. Overall study results and limits: Tumors with more nonsynonymous mutations had more expanded intratumoral alpha and beta TCRs.

V was shortened by 1 base and J by 4 bases, with 11 bases between the two germline ends. This CDR3 is built from 14 residues. Germline V gene data show CDR1 as LNHNV and CDR2 as YYDKDF (reference sequence). Relative to its sample, this clonotype is medium-sized. What it binds is unknown. TCRdb called the 5' RACE reads again in MiXCR, with one record for every CDR3 protein. The sample yields under 8,000 distinct CDR3 sequences, approximately 1.3% seen once. Regarding time point: sample taken at primary tumor resection. Unsorted whole RNA samples from tumor, nontumor lung or frozen PBMC were sequenced. The sample was lung tumor tissue, taken at surgery. This TCR came from a male donor with early-stage non-small cell lung cancer. J is TRBJ2-7 and V is TRBV15; TRBD1 is a possible D gene (5 bases). The CDR3 nucleotides read TGTGCCACCAGCAGAGTAAGGGGCAAGTACGAGCAGTACTTC. It specifies CATSRVRGKYEQYF.